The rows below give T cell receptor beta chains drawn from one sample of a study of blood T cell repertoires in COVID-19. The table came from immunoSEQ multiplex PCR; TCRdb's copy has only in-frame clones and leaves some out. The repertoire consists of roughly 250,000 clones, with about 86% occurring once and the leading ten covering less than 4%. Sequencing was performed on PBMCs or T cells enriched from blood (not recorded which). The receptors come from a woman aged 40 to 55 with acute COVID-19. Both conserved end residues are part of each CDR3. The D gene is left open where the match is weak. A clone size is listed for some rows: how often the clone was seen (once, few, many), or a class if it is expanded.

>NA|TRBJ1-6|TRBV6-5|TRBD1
CASMKTGTHNSPLHF
TGTGCCAGCATGAAGACAGGGACCCATAATTCACCCCTCCACTTT
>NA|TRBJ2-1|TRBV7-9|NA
CASSPRGSAGSYNEQFF
TGTGCCAGCAGCCCCCGAGGTTCCGCGGGTTCCTACAATGAGCAGTTCTTC
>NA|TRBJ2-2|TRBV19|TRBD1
CASNRGQGTGELFF
TGTGCCAGTAATCGGGGACAGGGCACCGGGGAGCTGTTTTTT
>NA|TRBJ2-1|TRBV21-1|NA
CASSKVWGQGPNEQFF
TGTGCCAGCAGCAAAGTATGGGGACAGGGGCCGAATGAGCAGTTCTTC
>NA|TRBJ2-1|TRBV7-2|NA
CASSLDPAGNEQFF
TGTGCCAGCAGCTTAGATCCAGCGGGCAATGAGCAGTTCTTC
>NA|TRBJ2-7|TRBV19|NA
CASSIGDSYEQYF
TGTGCCAGTAGTATCGGGGACTCCTACGAGCAGTACTTC
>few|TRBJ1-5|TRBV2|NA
CASSQTPSNQPQHF
TGTGCCAGCAGTCAGACACCAAGCAATCAGCCCCAGCATTTT
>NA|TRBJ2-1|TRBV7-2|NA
CASSLVTGVGNEQFF
TGTGCCAGCAGCTTAGTTACGGGAGTGGGGAATGAGCAGTTCTTC
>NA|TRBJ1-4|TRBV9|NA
CASSVSGLDEKLFF
TGTGCCAGCAGCGTATCGGGGTTAGATGAAAAACTGTTTTTT
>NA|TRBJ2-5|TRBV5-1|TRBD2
CASSASSGQETQYF
TGCGCCAGCAGCGCCTCTAGCGGTCAAGAGACCCAGTACTTC
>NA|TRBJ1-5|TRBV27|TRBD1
CASSIQGADQPQHF
TGTGCCAGCAGTATACAGGGGGCGGATCAGCCCCAGCATTTT
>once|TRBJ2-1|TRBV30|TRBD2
CAWSVALAGGLDNEQFF
TGTGCCTGGAGTGTAGCCCTAGCGGGAGGATTAGACAATGAGCAGTTCTTC
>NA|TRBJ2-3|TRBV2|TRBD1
CASSYRGSADTQYF
TGTGCCAGCAGTTACAGGGGCTCAGCAGATACGCAGTATTTT
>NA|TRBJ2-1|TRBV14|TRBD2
CASSLQSSGSACEQFF
TGTGCCAGCAGCCTGCAGTCTAGCGGGAGCGCGTGCGAGCAGTTCTTC
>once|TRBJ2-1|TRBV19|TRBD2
CASSTGRLAHYNEQFF
TGTGCCAGTAGTACCGGGAGACTAGCTCACTACAATGAGCAGTTCTTC
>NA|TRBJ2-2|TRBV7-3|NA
CASSSTTRGTGELFF
TGTGCCAGCAGCTCCACGACTAGAGGCACCGGGGAGCTGTTTTTT
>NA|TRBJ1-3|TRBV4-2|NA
CASSQGGGAGNTIYF
TGTGCCAGCAGCCAAGGCGGGGGCGCTGGAAACACCATATATTTT
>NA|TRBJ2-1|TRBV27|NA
CASTPRDSSSYNEQFF
TGTGCCAGCACCCCGAGGGACTCAAGCTCCTACAATGAGCAGTTCTTC
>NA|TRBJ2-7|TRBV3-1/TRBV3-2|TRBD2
CASSLGLAGVDSFEQYF
TGTGCCAGCAGCCTCGGACTAGCGGGAGTCGATAGTTTCGAGCAGTACTTC
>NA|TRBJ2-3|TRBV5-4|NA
CASSSSGGTDTQYF
TGTGCCAGCAGCTCTTCAGGGGGCACAGATACGCAGTATTTT
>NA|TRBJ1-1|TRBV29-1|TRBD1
CSVGGQGGTEAFF
TGCAGCGTCGGAGGACAGGGCGGAACTGAAGCTTTCTTT
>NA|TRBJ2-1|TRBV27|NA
CASSPASGHYNEQFF
TGTGCCAGCAGTCCGGCCAGCGGGCACTACAATGAGCAGTTCTTC
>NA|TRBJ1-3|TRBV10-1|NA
CASSPGVGNTIYF
TGCGCCAGCAGCCCAGGGGTTGGAAACACCATATATTTT
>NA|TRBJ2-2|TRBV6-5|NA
CASRTGAGELFF
TGTGCCAGCAGAACAGGAGCGGGGGAGCTGTTTTTT
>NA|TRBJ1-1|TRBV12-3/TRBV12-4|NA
CASSFNRGSEAFF
TGTGCCAGCAGTTTTAATAGGGGTTCTGAAGCTTTCTTT
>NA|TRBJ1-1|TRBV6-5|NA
CASSYSIYEAFF
TGTGCCAGCAGTTACTCGATCTATGAAGCTTTCTTT
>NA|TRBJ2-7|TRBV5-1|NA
CASSLTSGSYEQYF
TGCGCCAGCAGCTTGACCAGCGGCTCCTACGAGCAGTACTTC
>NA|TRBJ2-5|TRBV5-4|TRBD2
CASSIPSGPETQYF
TGTGCCAGCAGCATCCCTAGCGGCCCAGAGACCCAGTACTTC
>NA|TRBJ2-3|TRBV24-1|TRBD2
CATSDLAGVGPDTQYF
TGTGCCACCAGTGATTTAGCGGGAGTGGGTCCAGATACGCAGTATTTT
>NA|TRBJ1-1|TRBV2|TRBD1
CASCPGTAEAFF
TGTGCCAGCTGTCCCGGGACAGCTGAAGCTTTCTTT
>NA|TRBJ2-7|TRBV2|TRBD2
CASRQGPSGQTYEQYF
TGTGCCAGCAGACAAGGTCCTAGCGGGCAGACCTACGAGCAGTACTTC
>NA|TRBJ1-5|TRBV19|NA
CASSIGAGQPQHF
TGTGCCAGTAGTATAGGGGCGGGACAGCCCCAGCATTTT
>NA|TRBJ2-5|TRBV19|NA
CASSPILGPGVETQYF
TGTGCCAGTAGCCCCATTTTGGGGCCGGGTGTCGAGACCCAGTACTTC
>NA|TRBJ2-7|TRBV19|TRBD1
CASKEQGATYEQYF
TGTGCCAGTAAGGAACAGGGGGCTACCTACGAGCAGTACTTC
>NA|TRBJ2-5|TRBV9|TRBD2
CASSVVGGGETQYF
TGTGCCAGCAGCGTAGTTGGGGGAGGGGAGACCCAGTACTTC
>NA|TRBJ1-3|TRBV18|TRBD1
CASSPQTGVRTIYF
TGTGCCAGCTCACCACAGACAGGGGTTCGCACCATATATTTT
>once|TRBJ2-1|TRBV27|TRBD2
CASSFMTSGNSYNEQFF
TGTGCCAGCAGTTTTATGACTAGCGGGAATTCTTACAATGAGCAGTTCTTC
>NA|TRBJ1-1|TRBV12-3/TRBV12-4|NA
CASSTGAPEAFF
TGTGCCAGCAGTACAGGTGCCCCTGAAGCTTTCTTT
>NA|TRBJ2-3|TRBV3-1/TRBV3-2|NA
CASSQDILTDTQYF
TGTGCCAGCAGCCAAGATATCCTCACAGATACGCAGTATTTT
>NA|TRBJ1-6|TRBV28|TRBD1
CASSGGQGYNSPLHF
TGTGCCAGCAGCGGCGGACAGGGGTATAATTCACCCCTCCACTTT